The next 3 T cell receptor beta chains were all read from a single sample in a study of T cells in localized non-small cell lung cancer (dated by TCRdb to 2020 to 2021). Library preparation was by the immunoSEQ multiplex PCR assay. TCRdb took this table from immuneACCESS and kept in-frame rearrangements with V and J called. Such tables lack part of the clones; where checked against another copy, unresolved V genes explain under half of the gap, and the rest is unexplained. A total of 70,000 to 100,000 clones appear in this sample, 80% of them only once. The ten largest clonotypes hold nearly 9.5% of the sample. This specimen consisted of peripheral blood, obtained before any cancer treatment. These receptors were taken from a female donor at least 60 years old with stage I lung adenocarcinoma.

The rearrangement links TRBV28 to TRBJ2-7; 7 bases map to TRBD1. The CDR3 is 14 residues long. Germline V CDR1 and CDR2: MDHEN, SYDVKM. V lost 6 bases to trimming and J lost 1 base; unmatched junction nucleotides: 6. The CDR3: CASSPGQHSYEQYF. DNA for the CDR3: TGTGCCAGCAGCCCGGGACAGCATTCCTACGAGCAGTACTTC.

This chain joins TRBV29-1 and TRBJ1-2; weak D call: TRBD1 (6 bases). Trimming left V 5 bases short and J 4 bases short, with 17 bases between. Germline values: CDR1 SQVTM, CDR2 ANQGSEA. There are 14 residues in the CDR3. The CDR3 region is CSVPTGFRSYGYTF. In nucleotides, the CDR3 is TGCAGCGTTCCTACAGGGTTCCGGAGCTATGGCTACACCTTC. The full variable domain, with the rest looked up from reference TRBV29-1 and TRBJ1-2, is SAVISQKPSRDICQRGTSLTIQCQVDSQVTMMFWYRQQPGQSLTLIATANQGSEATYESGFVIDKFPISRPNLTFSTLTVSNMSPEDSSIYLCSVPTGFRSYGYTFGSGTRLTVV.

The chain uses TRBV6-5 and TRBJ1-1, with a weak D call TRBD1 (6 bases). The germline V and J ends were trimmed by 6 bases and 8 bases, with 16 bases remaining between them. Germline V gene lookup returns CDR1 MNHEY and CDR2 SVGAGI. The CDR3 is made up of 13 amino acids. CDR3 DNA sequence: TGTGCCAGCAGCACCGTACAGGGTAGAGAAGCTTTCTTT. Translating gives CASSTVQGREAFF.